This entry lists 16 T cell receptor beta chains sequenced from one sample in a study of cytotoxic CD8 clonotypes in ibrutinib-treated CLL. The repertoire was sequenced with immunoSEQ multiplex PCR; TCRdb's copy has only in-frame clones and lacks some. The table shows about 250,000 clones, with roughly 70% occurring only once. The sample consisted of PBMCs, taken after 24 months of ibrutinib treatment. The receptors here all came from a human donor with chronic lymphocytic leukemia.

This chain uses TRBV30 with TRBJ1-1; D gene ambiguous. From germline, CDR1 is GTSNPN and CDR2 SVGIG (reference sequence). The CDR3 runs 15 residues. Trimming left V 2 bases short and J 9 bases short, with 22 bases between. The CDR3 nucleotides read TGTGCCTGGAGTCCTCTCCGTTCAGAATGGGGTAAAGCTTTCTTT. Its protein is CAWSPLRSEWGKAFF.

This clone showed up just a few times. The V gene is TRBV9, the J gene TRBJ2-3, with TRBD1 matching 10 bases. The CDR3 loop spans 15 amino acids. V shed 3 bases, J shed 4 bases, and the junction held 5 bases outside the gene matches. Germline V gene sequence: CDR1 SGDLS, CDR2 YYNGEE. CDR3 sequence: CASSGTGTGADTQYF. CDR3 bases: TGTGCCAGCAGCGGAACCGGGACAGGGGCAGATACGCAGTATTTT.

This chain connects TRBV7-2 to TRBJ1-3; 7 bases align to TRBD1. Germline V lookup: CDR1 SGHTA, CDR2 FQGNSA. The V gene end was trimmed by 1 base and the J gene end by 6 bases; junction bases not matched to a gene: 6. This CDR3 has 15 residues. This CDR3 is CASSLGTGALNTIYF. The CDR3 DNA is TGTGCCAGCAGCTTAGGGACAGGCGCGCTAAACACCATATATTTT.

The chain has TRBV29-1 and TRBJ2-7, with D maybe TRBD1 (6 bases). Looked up from germline, CDR1 is SQVTM and CDR2 is ANQGSEA. The CDR3 is 13 amino acids. V shed 6 bases and J shed 7 bases, with 19 bases lying between them. The CDR3 region is CSVAPGHLSEQYF. The CDR3 bases are TGCAGCGTCGCCCCGGGACACCTTTCTGAGCAGTACTTC.

This sequence joins TRBV28 and TRBJ2-5; possible D gene TRBD1, 6 bases. The CDR3 runs 13 residues. The V gene lost 6 bases and the J gene lost 0 bases, with 8 bases spanning the gap. Germline CDR1 MDHEN, CDR2 SYDVKM. Written as DNA, the CDR3 is TGTGCCAGCAGGGGACAATACCAAGAGACCCAGTACTTC. This sequence encodes CASRGQYQETQYF.

The J gene is TRBJ2-7, the V gene TRBV9; D is unresolved. The CDR3 is made up of 14 amino acids. Trimming removed 4 bases at V and 1 base at J, with 12 bases between. Germline V gene sequence: CDR1 SGDLS, CDR2 YYNGEE. CDR3 in DNA: TGTGCCAGCAGCATCCGAATAGGGTCCTACGAGCAGTACTTC. Its translation is CASSIRIGSYEQYF.

V usage is TRBV15 and J usage is TRBJ2-1, with no clear D. The V end was cut by 3 bases, the J end by 0 bases, with 9 bases between. Per germline, CDR1 LNHNV and CDR2 YYDKDF (reference sequence). There are 15 residues in the CDR3. The CDR3: CATSRGEDSYNEQFF. The CDR3 bases are TGTGCCACCAGCAGGGGCGAGGACTCCTACAATGAGCAGTTCTTC.

V is TRBV28 and J is TRBJ2-4; tentatively, D is TRBD1 or TRBD2 (5 bases each). The CDR3 runs to 15 residues. V was pared by 6 bases and J by 4 bases, with 16 bases between. CDR1 and CDR2 from the germline V gene are MDHEN and SYDVKM. CDR3 nucleotides: TGTGCCAGCAGGGGACGCGAGGGGAAAAAAAACATTCAGTACTTC. This codes for CASRGREGKKNIQYF.

The chain links TRBV19 to TRBJ2-7; 9 positions match TRBD2. Germline loops: CDR1 LNHDA, CDR2 SQIVND (reference sequence). The CDR3 has 14 amino acids. Unmatched junction bases numbered 4, after V lost 3 bases and J lost 4 bases. The CDR3: CASSITSGSYEQYF. The CDR3 DNA reads as TGTGCCAGTAGTATTACTAGCGGGTCGTACGAGCAGTACTTC.

This chain connects TRBV29-1 to TRBJ1-1, with D possibly TRBD1 on 5 matching bases. This CDR3 region has 13 residues. V lost 4 bases and J 4 bases, leaving 13 bases between the germline ends. CDR1 is SQVTM, CDR2 ANQGSEA, per germline. The CDR3 DNA reads as TGCAGCGTTGGCGAAGGGGTTGGCACTGAAGCTTTCTTT. Protein sequence: CSVGEGVGTEAFF.

The chain couples TRBV29-1 to TRBJ2-1; D call uncertain. This CDR3 is 11 amino acids long. Trimming pared 2 bases from V and 6 bases from J, leaving 5 bases between. Germline-derived CDR1 and CDR2 are SQVTM and ANQGSEA. The CDR3 region is CSVESGNEQFF. Written as DNA, the CDR3 is TGCAGCGTTGAATCGGGCAATGAGCAGTTCTTC.

The CDR3 protein is CASSRERDTQYF. The CDR3 nucleotides read TGTGCCAGCAGCCGAGAGAGGGATACGCAGTATTTT. This chain connects TRBV2 to TRBJ2-3; D gene ambiguous. Between the trimmed V and J ends, which lost 6 bases and 6 bases, there was a span of 10 bases. The CDR3 totals 12 residues. CDR1 is SNHLY, CDR2 FYNNEI, per germline.

The CDR3: CATSRPSRADTEAFF. CDR3 DNA: TGTGCCACCAGCAGACCGTCTCGAGCGGACACTGAAGCTTTCTTT. The chain links TRBV15 to TRBJ1-1; D is undetermined. V was clipped by 2 bases and J by 3 bases, with 13 bases between them. This CDR3 contains 15 residues. Germline CDR1 and CDR2: LNHNV and YYDKDF (reference sequence).

A single count supports this clone. The chain uses TRBV18 and TRBJ1-4, with a tentative D call TRBD1 (6 bases). Trimming took off 3 bases at V and 8 bases at J, with 19 bases between the two ends. The CDR3 consists of 16 residues. Germline CDR1 is KGHSH and CDR2 is LQKENI. CDR3 nucleotides: TGTGCCAGCTCACCCAGCCGCGCAGGGGACGGGGAAAAACTGTTTTTT. Its protein is CASSPSRAGDGEKLFF.

In this sample, this clone turned up a few times. The chain has TRBV7-9 and TRBJ1-2; 7 bases line up with TRBD1. After removal of 5 bases from V and 8 bases from J, the junction contained 11 bases not matched to a gene. Germline assignment: CDR1 SEHNR and CDR2 FQNEAQ (reference sequence). The CDR3 is 14 amino acids. This CDR3 is CASSPFDRAQGYTF. Here the CDR3 DNA reads TGTGCCAGCAGCCCATTCGACAGGGCGCAGGGCTACACCTTC.

The chain is built from TRBV29-1 and TRBJ2-7, with a possible D match to TRBD2 (5 bases). This CDR3 contains 13 residues. V gave up 4 bases and J gave up 6 bases, with 16 bases separating them. The V gene's germline CDR1 is SQVTM and CDR2 ANQGSEA. The CDR3 DNA is TGCAGCGTTGCGTCCCGGGGAAGAGGCGAGCAGTACTTC. Its translation is CSVASRGRGEQYF.